This T cell receptor (beta chain) was recovered during a study of blood T cell repertoires in COVID-19. TCRdb keeps only in-frame clones here, not all; method: immunoSEQ multiplex PCR. The sample consists of around 140,000 clones, about 88% of them appearing once. Between the trimmed V and J ends, which lost 1 base and 5 bases, there was a span of 14 bases. The germline V gene has CDR1 GTSNPN and CDR2 SVGIG (reference sequence). The CDR3 totals 14 residues. This chain links TRBV30 with TRBJ2-5; the D gene is possibly TRBD2 (6 bases). This clonotype was sampled from a human donor with acute or convalescent COVID-19. The donor label of this sample is uncertain. Sequencing used peripheral blood. The CDR3 is CAWSATAGRETQYF. CDR3 DNA: TGTGCCTGGAGTGCCACGGCGGGGAGGGAGACCCAGTACTTC.